The clone carrying this TCR beta chain was recorded once. Antigen: not known. The CDR3 length is 17 residues. Germline values: CDR1 KGHSH, CDR2 LQKENI. V lost 3 bases and J 0 bases, leaving 14 bases between the germline ends. 60 Vbeta and 13 Jbeta primers were used in PCR. Using immunoSEQ multiplex PCR, the repertoire was profiled, and TCRdb retains in-frame clones only, with some absent. The table records 150,000 to 200,000 clones, almost 80% of them present only once. The data were taken from a study of cytomegalovirus exposure and HLA in healthy donors. Study findings and constraints: Most CMV-associated TCR beta chains were later found to appear HLA-restricted. The study flagged 150 to 200 TCR beta chains as cytomegalovirus-associated. Of the V segments, some could not be distinguished, including TRBV6-2 and TRBV6-3, and were excluded.

This sequence joins TRBV18 and TRBJ1-4; perhaps TRBD1 as D (6 bases). Sequencing input: PBMCs. This TCR was recovered from a woman in her fifties or sixties in good health and CMV-seropositive. CDR3 nucleotides: TGTGCCAGCTCACCTCTAGGGACAACAGCAACTAATGAAAAACTGTTTTTT. Translating it yields CASSPLGTTATNEKLFF.